The 8 T cell receptor beta chains in this list originate from one sample, sequenced in a study of shared clonotypes between healthy human individuals. Sequencing used immunoSEQ multiplex PCR; TCRdb keeps in-frame clones, though not all of them. The repertoire holds about 580,000 clones, with 95% to 98% as singletons. Cells designated naive CD8 were CD45RO-negative and were positively selected for CCR7, with terminally differentiated effector memory CD45RA+ cells excluded. Sequences were obtained from naive CD8+ T cells sorted from blood. The receptors were sampled from a man aged 30 to 39 in good health.

The V gene is TRBV4-1, the J gene TRBJ2-1, with a possible D match to TRBD1 (5 bases). V lost 0 bases and J lost 1, with 13 bases in between. CDR1 is MGHRA and CDR2 is YSYEKL in the germline V gene. This CDR3 has 17 residues. The CDR3 nucleotides read TGCGCCAGCAGCCAAGATCCAACAGGTACGTCCTACAATGAGCAGTTCTTC. Translated, it gives CASSQDPTGTSYNEQFF.

The genes are TRBV5-5 and TRBJ2-7; either TRBD1 or TRBD2 may supply D (5 bases each). The CDR3 runs to 15 residues. Per germline, CDR1 SGHKS and CDR2 YYEKEE (reference sequence). V lost 2 bases and J lost 5, with 17 bases in between. CDR3 loop: CASSLFVQGRNEQYF. The CDR3 DNA reads as TGTGCCAGCAGCTTATTTGTCCAGGGACGCAACGAGCAGTACTTC.

The V and J genes are TRBV18 and TRBJ1-1; no firm D call. The CDR3 contains 11 residues. V was shortened by 4 bases and J by 8 bases, with 8 bases between the two germline ends. Per the germline V gene, CDR1 is KGHSH and CDR2 is LQKENI. The CDR3 loop is CASSRITEAFF. The CDR3 bases are TGTGCCAGCTCACGGATAACAGAAGCTTTCTTT.

The chain links TRBV10-2 to TRBJ2-5; 9 nucleotides match TRBD1. CDR3 length equals 13 residues. Germline V CDR1 and CDR2: WSHSY, SAAADI. Unmatched junction bases numbered 1, after V lost 5 bases and J lost 3 bases. CDR3 in amino acids: CASSWTGEETQYF. Written as DNA, the CDR3 is TGCGCCAGCAGTTGGACAGGGGAAGAGACCCAGTACTTC.

The chain combines TRBV27 with TRBJ2-3; 12 bases agree with TRBD2. Trimming at V came to 4 bases and at J to 2 bases, leaving 7 bases not matched to a gene. CDR1 is MNHEY and CDR2 is SMNVEV in the germline V gene (reference sequence). The CDR3 is 17 residues long. In nucleotides, the CDR3 is TGTGCCAGCAGTTCGCCACTAGCGGGGGGAGCCACAGATACGCAGTATTTT. Translated, it gives CASSSPLAGGATDTQYF.

The rearrangement uses TRBV9 and TRBJ2-6; D gene ambiguous. Deletions cut 3 bases from V and 0 bases from J, with 10 bases between. CDR3 length equals 16 residues. CDR1 and CDR2 (germline): SGDLS, YYNGEE. The CDR3 sequence: CASSGAVDSGANVLTF. CDR3 DNA sequence: TGTGCCAGCAGCGGAGCCGTAGACTCTGGGGCCAACGTCCTGACTTTC. The full variable domain, rest sourced from reference TRBV9 and TRBJ2-6, is DSGVTQTPKHLITATGQRVTLRCSPRSGDLSVYWYQQSLDQGLQFLIQYYNGEERAKGNILERFSAQQFPDLHSELNLSSLELGDSALYFCASSGAVDSGANVLTFGAGSRLTVL.

The chain joins TRBV9 to TRBJ2-7; D call uncertain. The CDR3 runs 14 residues. Germline-derived CDR1 and CDR2 are SGDLS and YYNGEE. With 0 bases removed from V and 2 bases from J, the gap between germline ends came to 9 bases. CDR3 in DNA: TGTGCCAGCAGCGTAGGGTTTTCCGCCTACGAGCAGTACTTC. Protein: CASSVGFSAYEQYF. Complete variable domain (other parts from reference TRBV9 and TRBJ2-7): DSGVTQTPKHLITATGQRVTLRCSPRSGDLSVYWYQQSLDQGLQFLIQYYNGEERAKGNILERFSAQQFPDLHSELNLSSLELGDSALYFCASSVGFSAYEQYFGPGTRLTVT.

The chain recombines TRBV4-1 with TRBJ1-1; the D is unclear. This CDR3 is 16 amino acids long. Germline V gene lookup returns CDR1 MGHRA and CDR2 YSYEKL. The germline V and J ends were trimmed by 0 bases and 4 bases, with 15 bases remaining between them. CDR3 bases: TGCGCCAGCAGCCAAGATGTAGGAGTCGGAATCACTGAAGCTTTCTTT. It codes for CASSQDVGVGITEAFF.